The clone carrying this T cell receptor beta chain came up many times. Its antigen remains unidentified. These data come from a study of CD8+CD57+ T cells in acquired aplastic anemia. Study-wide context: Quantities of DNA derived from sorted CD4+ and CD8+ cells averaged 3.2 ug. Some 9.9 million reads, on average, were obtained for CD4+ cells from healthy donors.

General study points: Patients had around 28 CD8+ CDR3 sequences in common with controls (the shared set). No significant patient-versus-control difference appeared in CD8+ Simpson's diversity.

Germline CDR1 is SQVTM and CDR2 is ANQGSEA. Trimming removed 5 bases from V and 8 bases from J, with 15 bases in between. The CDR3 contains 12 residues. Genomic DNA, the template, was used for profiling of the TCR beta VDJ and CDR3. Via MiXCR, TCRdb re-called the reads, giving one row per CDR3 protein. The sample consists of some 220,000 distinct CDR3 sequences, roughly 35% of them appearing once. This chain joins TRBV29-1 and TRBJ1-2; D is undetermined. The source of this sequence is a human donor in good health, serving as a control. The sequenced sample was sorted CD4+, CD8+, or CD8+CD57+ T cells (not recorded which) from PBMCs. The CDR3 coding sequence is TGCAGCGTTCTGACGGAAATGAAGGGCTACACCTTC. Amino acid sequence: CSVLTEMKGYTF. The full variable domain, with the rest looked up from reference TRBV29-1 and TRBJ1-2, is SAVISQKPSRDICQRGTSLTIQCQVDSQVTMMFWYRQQPGQSLTLIATANQGSEATYESGFVIDKFPISRPNLTFSTLTVSNMSPEDSSIYLCSVLTEMKGYTFGSGTRLTVV.